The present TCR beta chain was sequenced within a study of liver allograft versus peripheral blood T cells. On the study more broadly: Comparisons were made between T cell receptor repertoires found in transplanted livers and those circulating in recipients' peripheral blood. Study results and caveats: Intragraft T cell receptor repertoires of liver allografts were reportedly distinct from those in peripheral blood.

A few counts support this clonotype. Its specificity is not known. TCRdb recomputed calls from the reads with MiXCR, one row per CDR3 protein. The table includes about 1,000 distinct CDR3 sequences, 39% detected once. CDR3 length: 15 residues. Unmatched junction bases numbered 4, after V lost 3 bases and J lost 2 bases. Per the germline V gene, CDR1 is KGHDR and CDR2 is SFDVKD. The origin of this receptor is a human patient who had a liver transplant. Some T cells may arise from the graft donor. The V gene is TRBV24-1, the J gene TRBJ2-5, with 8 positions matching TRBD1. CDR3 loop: CATSDTGTGQETQYF. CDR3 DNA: TGTGCCACCAGTGATACCGGGACAGGACAAGAGACCCAGTACTTC.